This T cell receptor (beta chain) derives from a study of T cell responses to AZD1222 COVID-19 vaccine. Whole-study results and caveats: Recipients of AZD1222 seropositive at baseline numbered only 6 or 7.

Profiling relied on immunoSEQ multiplex PCR, and the TCRdb table lists in-frame clones only, not all of them. Of tens of thousands of clones in the sample, about 89% were seen once. The ends were cut back, 3 bases at V and 0 bases at J, with 12 bases in the middle. In germline, CDR1 is LNHDA, CDR2 SQIVND (reference sequence). The CDR3 is 16 residues long. With regard to this clone: Its antigen is currently unknown.

The TCR was taken from an adult who received the MenACWY meningococcal vaccine as a control. The sample in question was peripheral blood, obtained 28 days after the second dose of the MenACWY control vaccine. The rearrangement joins TRBV19 to TRBJ2-1, with D uncertain. CDR3 nucleotides: TGTGCCAGTAGTATTCAAGACACCCGCTCCTACAATGAGCAGTTCTTC. This sequence encodes CASSIQDTRSYNEQFF.